This T cell receptor (beta chain) was sequenced in a study of cytotoxic CD8 clonotypes in ibrutinib-treated CLL. Study findings and constraints: Public clonotypes, rarely seen, contracted or held steady on treatment. At progression, clonality fell back toward baseline after rising at ibrutinib response.

Target depth was 1 in 200,000 to 1 in 1 million T cells, about 10x per clonotype. TCRdb's copy holds only in-frame clones and misses some; the assay was immunoSEQ multiplex PCR. The table has under 300,000 clones, less than 85% seen once. Concerning this clone itself: The antigen is undetermined.

This CDR3 has 16 residues. Trimming stripped 1 base from V and 1 base from J, with 14 bases between. In germline, CDR1 is SGHRS, CDR2 YFSETQ. V gene TRBV5-1 combines with J gene TRBJ1-1; D perhaps matches TRBD1 (6 bases). The sample was PBMCs, taken at disease progression, from a patient treated with ibrutinib. The receptor's source is a human donor with chronic lymphocytic leukemia. CDR3 nucleotides: TGCGCCAGCAGCTTGTGGGGGCGGAATCCGAACACTGAAGCTTTCTTT. Its translation: CASSLWGRNPNTEAFF.